Sequencing of this T cell receptor (beta chain) was carried out in a study of blood T cell repertoires in COVID-19 (dated by TCRdb to 2020 to 2021). For the wider study: Samples from collaborators originated in the United States, Italy and Spain and spanned both the acute and convalescent phases of COVID-19. The repertoires were made available in a free public database intended to serve as a resource for research on the immune response to SARS-CoV-2. Samples came from the ongoing ImmuneRACE study (first 160 participants) plus 1,254 subjects from 6 global collaborators. Deeply sampled blood TCRbeta repertoires from subjects exposed to, actively infected with, or recovered from COVID-19 were included in the dataset. A de-identified subject ID, COVID-19 status, age in years and sex were almost always included in the sample metadata. HLA class I and class II types, where available, came from metadata supplied by the sample provider rather than from assay-based typing. The material from the prospective study consisted of cDNA or gDNA derived from T cells, B-cell-depleted T cells, or PBMCs. The research as a whole found: The amount of clinical and demographic metadata varied by source and participant and was provided uncurated.

For CDR1 and CDR2, the germline V gene lists MGHRA and YSYEKL. V is cut by 0 bases and J by 7 bases, and the space between the germline ends is 16 bases. The CDR3 has 16 amino acids, counting the end cysteine and phenylalanine. Kept here is only the CDR3 DNA, which spans 48 bases and is read in frame from base 1. The collaborating institutions used their own protocols to collect whole blood in K2EDTA tubes. For TCRbeta analysis, collaborators shipped samples as frozen whole blood, isolated PBMCs, or DNA extracted from either of those sample types. Worth noting for this clone: Its antigen has not been determined. Qualities for individual bases were not recorded, and no much larger clone is one base off.

TCRbeta CDR3 regions were amplified from genomic DNA using the immunoSEQ Assay, a bias-controlled multiplex PCR. The source study handled its data this way. Within the assay, amplification of reference gene primers was used to estimate how many nucleated cells each sample contained. To quantify the absolute abundance of each unique TCRbeta CDR3 rearrangement, sequence reads were collapsed and filtered. For each sample, productive Simpson clonality was calculated as the square root of Simpson's diversity index over productive rearrangements. TCRdb stores this immuneACCESS table with in-frame sequences only. Part of the clones is absent; in the studies checked, under half of the shortfall reflects unresolved V genes, and no reason is known for the rest. D and trimming were read from the DNA, whereas the V and J calls and clone size are those reported in that table. This sample gives around 250,000 clones in total; more than 70% of them show up just once. The ten largest clonotypes hold approximately 5.9% of the sample.

This TCR derives from an elderly man with acute or convalescent COVID-19. Source material: peripheral blood. The rearranged segments are TRBV4-1 and TRBJ1-5; TRBD1 is a weak D gene call, 5 bases matching. The nucleotides are TGCGCCAGCAGCCAAGAGGCGGGGGGGGGTTACCAGCCCCAGCATTTT. The encoded protein is CASSQEAGGGYQPQHF.